Below are 23 T cell receptor beta chains sequenced from a single sample in a study of shared clonotypes between healthy human individuals. CD45RO-negative, CCR7-selected cells formed the naive CD8 fraction, which excluded terminally differentiated effector memory CD45RA+ cells. The method was immunoSEQ multiplex PCR; TCRdb's version includes in-frame clones alone and lacks a portion of them. The data show about 2 million clones, about 95% seen once. The specimen sequenced was naive CD8+ T cells sorted from blood. These receptor sequences come from a man between 18 and 35 years old in good health.

V and J are TRBV7-8 and TRBJ2-7, with D possibly matching TRBD1 (5 bases). Germline CDR1 reads SGHVS; CDR2 reads FQNEAQ. The CDR3 extends over 15 amino acids. The V gene lost 7 bases and the J gene lost 4 bases, with 20 bases spanning the gap. CDR3 in amino acids: CASTPSRQGFYEQYF. CDR3 in DNA: TGTGCCAGCACCCCGAGCCGGCAGGGATTTTACGAGCAGTACTTC.

Points on this clone: This same CDR3 is encoded by further DNA sequences in the sample. The chain joins TRBV18 to TRBJ1-1; unclear D gene. The V and J ends lost 3 bases and 1 base respectively, with 6 bases between them. The CDR3 loop spans 13 amino acids. Germline lookup yields CDR1 KGHSH and CDR2 LQKENI. The CDR3 sequence: CASSPPGNTEAFF. The CDR3 DNA follows: TGTGCCAGCTCACCCCCGGGGAACACTGAAGCTTTCTTT.

As concerns this clone: Other nucleotide sequences from this sample produce the same CDR3. This sequence joins TRBV7-2 and TRBJ1-1, with a tentative D call TRBD1 (5 bases). CDR3 length: 13 residues. V gave up 3 bases and J gave up 4 bases, with 9 bases separating them. CDR1 SGHTA and CDR2 FQGNSA come from the germline V gene. The CDR3 bases are TGTGCCAGCAGCTTGGGGGGTGGCACTGAAGCTTTCTTT. Translated, it gives CASSLGGGTEAFF.

This chain links TRBV13 with TRBJ2-3; TRBD2 matches 12 bases. V lost 5 bases to trimming and J lost 2 bases; unmatched junction nucleotides: 11. Per germline, CDR1 PRHDT and CDR2 FYEKMQ (reference sequence). CDR3 length: 18 amino acids. The CDR3 sequence: CASSQWTSGELYTDTQYF. CDR3 nucleotide sequence: TGTGCCAGCAGCCAATGGACTAGCGGGGAGCTCTACACAGATACGCAGTATTTT.

The chain combines TRBV19 with TRBJ1-1, with D possibly matching TRBD1 (5 bases). The germline V gene has CDR1 LNHDA and CDR2 SQIVND (reference sequence). The V and J ends lost 1 base and 1 base respectively, with 7 bases between them. This CDR3 has 14 residues. The CDR3 sequence is CASSIATENTEAFF. Written as DNA, the CDR3 is TGTGCCAGTAGTATAGCGACAGAGAACACTGAAGCTTTCTTT.

CDR3 in DNA: TGTGCCAGCAGCTTACCACACAACCTTAACAGGGGACAAGAGACCCAGTACTTC. Translation: CASSLPHNLNRGQETQYF. The chain is built from TRBV7-9 and TRBJ2-5; 7 nucleotides agree with TRBD1. The length of the CDR3 is 18 residues. The J segment lost 2 bases and the V segment lost 2 bases, leaving 14 bases of the junction unmatched. Germline CDR1 and CDR2: SEHNR and FQNEAQ (reference sequence).

This clone was observed a few times. The chain is built from TRBV6-6 and TRBJ2-5; no firm D call. With 8 bases removed from V and 4 bases from J, the gap between germline ends came to 17 bases. The CDR3 consists of 14 residues. Germline V gives CDR1 MNHNY, CDR2 SVGAGI (reference sequence). The CDR3 nucleotides are TGTGCCAGCGAGTTACGAACTGCGCGAGAGACCCAGTACTTC. It is translated as CASELRTARETQYF.

The chain employs TRBV7-8 and TRBJ2-3, with D tentatively TRBD2 (6 bases). The CDR3 is 15 amino acids. CDR1 SGHVS and CDR2 FQNEAQ come from the germline V gene. The V gene lost 1 base and the J gene lost 0 bases, with 8 bases spanning the gap. DNA of the CDR3: TGTGCCAGCAGCTTAGTTGCGGGGAGCACAGATACGCAGTATTTT. Its protein is CASSLVAGSTDTQYF.

This chain connects TRBV4-1 to TRBJ2-7, with 7 nucleotides matching TRBD1. This CDR3 spans 15 amino acids. From germline, CDR1 is MGHRA and CDR2 YSYEKL. With 5 bases clipped from V and 3 bases from J, the junction kept 10 bases outside the gene matches. The CDR3 region is CASSVALQGDYEQYF. For the CDR3, the DNA is TGCGCCAGCAGCGTAGCTTTGCAGGGGGACTACGAGCAGTACTTC.

The rearrangement joins TRBV9 to TRBJ2-6; D gene ambiguous. The CDR3 is made up of 17 amino acids. Germline loops: CDR1 SGDLS, CDR2 YYNGEE. Trimming removed 2 bases from V and 4 bases from J, with 16 bases in between. The CDR3 DNA is TGTGCCAGCAGCGTCAACCTAAGGCCAACCGGGGCCAACGTCCTGACTTTC. Translating gives CASSVNLRPTGANVLTF.

The chain carries TRBV30 and TRBJ2-1; the D gene is possibly TRBD2 (7 bases). Trimming shortened V by 3 bases and J by 6 bases, and 15 bases separated the two germline ends. CDR1 is GTSNPN and CDR2 is SVGIG in the germline V gene (reference sequence). The CDR3 consists of 14 residues. The CDR3 is CAWRGGPWVNEQFF. Written as DNA, the CDR3 is TGTGCCTGGAGGGGGGGGCCCTGGGTCAATGAGCAGTTCTTC.

This clone was seen just once. The chain joins TRBV9 to TRBJ1-1; D call uncertain. Germline-derived CDR1 and CDR2 are SGDLS and YYNGEE. The CDR3 loop spans 18 amino acids. The V end lost 0 bases, the J end lost 5 bases, and 23 bases lay between the germline ends. The CDR3: CASSVERGGIGEGTEAFF. In DNA form, the CDR3 reads TGTGCCAGCAGCGTAGAGAGAGGTGGGATCGGGGAAGGAACTGAAGCTTTCTTT.

The chain has TRBV15 and TRBJ2-2, with D uncertain. CDR1 is LNHNV, CDR2 YYDKDF, per germline (reference sequence). Between the trimmed V and J ends, which lost 3 bases and 4 bases, there was a span of 12 bases. The CDR3 extends over 15 amino acids. CDR3 region: CATSRGKVGTGELFF. The CDR3, as DNA: TGTGCCACCAGCAGGGGGAAGGTTGGCACCGGGGAGCTGTTTTTT.

The chain couples TRBV30 to TRBJ2-7; D is perhaps TRBD1 (5 bases). The germline CDR1 and CDR2 sequences are GTSNPN and SVGIG (reference sequence). The germline V and J ends were trimmed by 3 bases and 5 bases, with 8 bases remaining between them. The CDR3 length is 11 residues. CDR3 nucleotide sequence: TGTGCCTGGAGGGACATCCACGAGCAGTACTTC. Amino acid sequence: CAWRDIHEQYF.

This clone was observed a single time. The V gene is TRBV27, the J gene TRBJ1-1; no clear D gene. The CDR3 runs 14 residues. Trimming stripped 2 bases from V and 3 bases from J, with 10 bases between. Germline loops: CDR1 MNHEY, CDR2 SMNVEV (reference sequence). CDR3 region: CASSLAPGHTEAFF. Here the CDR3 DNA reads TGTGCCAGCAGTTTAGCTCCTGGGCACACTGAAGCTTTCTTT.

This clone was seen only once. The CDR3 nucleotides are TGCGCCAGCAGCTCTACTTCGGCGACCAGGGGAGGCACTGAAGCTTTCTTT. This sequence encodes CASSSTSATRGGTEAFF. The J gene is TRBJ1-1, the V gene TRBV5-1; possible D gene TRBD1, 6 bases. CDR3 size: 17 residues. The V end was cut by 3 bases, the J end by 4 bases, with 22 bases between. In germline, CDR1 is SGHRS, CDR2 YFSETQ.

The chain employs TRBV27 and TRBJ1-2, with no clear D. This CDR3 has 15 residues. Trimming pared 4 bases from V and 3 bases from J, leaving 15 bases between. Germline lookup yields CDR1 MNHEY and CDR2 SMNVEV (reference sequence). In nucleotides, the CDR3 is TGTGCCAGCAGTTCACCCCCCGTGGGTGACTATGGCTACACCTTC. Encoded protein: CASSSPPVGDYGYTF.

V gene TRBV10-3 combines with J gene TRBJ1-3; no definite D call. In germline, CDR1 is ENHRY, CDR2 SYGVKD. Trimming cost V 8 bases and J 1 base, with 18 bases left between them. The CDR3 has 16 residues. The CDR3 nucleotides are TGTGCCATCCTTTCCCCGGGTTCTCTATCTGGAAACACCATATATTTT. As protein: CAILSPGSLSGNTIYF.

The V call is TRBV28, the J call TRBJ1-1; D uncertain. Germline CDR1 MDHEN, CDR2 SYDVKM. CDR3 length: 12 residues. V was cut by 7 bases and J by 6 bases, with 12 bases left in between. The CDR3 nucleotides read TGTGCCAGCAACCACCCAAGGCCTGAAGCTTTCTTT. Translation gives CASNHPRPEAFF.

This clone showed up just once. The J gene is TRBJ2-7, the V gene TRBV6-1; the match to TRBD1 covers 10 bases. Trimming removed 5 bases from V and 6 bases from J; junction bases left unmatched: 10. The CDR3 length is 15 residues. Germline CDR1 reads MNHNS; CDR2 reads SASEGT. The CDR3 reads CASSPTGTGVVEQYF. The CDR3 coding sequence is TGTGCCAGCAGTCCCACTGGGACAGGGGTGGTCGAGCAGTACTTC.

The rearrangement links TRBV4-1 to TRBJ2-7; D unresolved. CDR1 and CDR2 (germline): MGHRA, YSYEKL. The V end lost 2 bases, the J end lost 5 bases, and 19 bases lay between the germline ends. This CDR3 has 16 amino acids. The CDR3 coding sequence is TGCGCCAGCAGCCAAACCCCCGACGCCCCACCCCACGAGCAGTACTTC. Amino acid sequence: CASSQTPDAPPHEQYF.

Worth noting for this clone: The sample carries other DNA sequences with the same CDR3. The chain combines TRBV11-2 with TRBJ2-7, with no clear D. V was trimmed by 2 bases and J by 3 bases, leaving 8 bases between them. The CDR3 has 13 amino acids. Germline V gives CDR1 SGHAT, CDR2 FQNNGV. As DNA, the CDR3 is TGTGCCAGCAGCTTATGGTCTAGCTACGAGCAGTACTTC. This translates into CASSLWSSYEQYF.

This clone came up a few times. The V call is TRBV2, the J call TRBJ2-3; D unclear. V lost 2 bases, J lost 11 bases, and 14 bases lay in between. CDR3 length: 13 amino acids. CDR1 SNHLY and CDR2 FYNNEI come from the germline V gene. Written as DNA, the CDR3 is TGTGCCAGCAGTGAATCGTTAGCCTCACAGCAGTATTTT. Residues: CASSESLASQQYF.